The TCR beta chain described here comes from a study of blood T cells in healthy people across ages. General observations from the study: Calculation of diversity from one million T cells yielded estimates considered to be underestimates.

The table lists this clonotype with many counts. Its antigen is as yet unknown. CDR1 and CDR2 (germline): LGHDT, YNNKEL (reference sequence). The CDR3 length is 14 residues. Trimming took off 0 bases at V and 3 bases at J, with 8 bases between the two ends. Alongside a J-beta primer mix, a sample-barcoded 5' primer served in a second PCR lasting about 7 to 11 cycles. TCRdb fed the 5' RACE reads into MiXCR, producing one record per CDR3 protein. The sample has 980,000 or so distinct CDR3 sequences, around 48% seen once. The clonotype was recovered from a man aged 25 to 40 in good health. The V and J genes are TRBV3-1 and TRBJ1-1; perhaps TRBD1 as D (5 bases). Specimen: blood. The CDR3 coding sequence is TGTGCCAGCAGCCAAGATGACAGACACACTGAAGCTTTCTTT. Residues: CASSQDDRHTEAFF.